This T cell receptor beta chain emerged from a study of blood T cell repertoires in COVID-19 (dated by TCRdb to about 2020). Concerning the study at large: Collaborator samples came from the United States, Italy and Spain and covered acute and convalescent phases of COVID-19. The samples were drawn from the first 160 participants of the ongoing ImmuneRACE study and from over a thousand subjects provided by 6 global collaborators. A de-identified subject ID, COVID-19 status, age in years and sex were almost always included in the sample metadata. The material from the prospective study consisted of cDNA or gDNA derived from T cells, B-cell-depleted T cells, or PBMCs. A freely available public database, intended as a resource for researchers studying the immune response to SARS-CoV-2, is where the repertoires were released. Deeply sampled blood TCRbeta repertoires from subjects exposed to, actively infected with, or recovered from COVID-19 were included in the dataset. Where HLA class I and class II types were available, the types were taken from metadata supplied by the sample provider, not from assay-based typing.

Trimming removed 3 bases from V and 1 base from J, leaving 6 bases between the germline ends. The CDR3, from cysteine to phenylalanine, totals 13 residues. Of all the DNA, just the CDR3 is kept, 39 bases in frame from base 1. The paper's findings and limits, for the study overall: The quantity of clinical and demographic metadata differed by source and by participant and was supplied without curation.

TCRbeta CDR3 regions were amplified from genomic DNA using the immunoSEQ Assay, a bias-controlled multiplex PCR. The original methods were these. Nucleated cell counts per sample were estimated from amplification of reference gene primers within the assay. To quantify the absolute abundance of each unique TCRbeta CDR3 rearrangement, sequence reads were collapsed and filtered. Productive Simpson clonality was computed per sample as the square root of Simpson's diversity index over productive rearrangements. The clones in this table, taken by TCRdb from immuneACCESS, are in-frame only. Not every clone is retained; where verified, under half of the shortfall comes from an unresolved V gene, and the cause of the rest is unknown. That table supplies the V and J calls and clone size; D and trimming were determined from the DNA. Recorded for this sample are about 260,000 clones; about nine tenths of them occurred a single time. Clones ranked in the top ten supply about 9.2% of the sample.

In the case of this clone: There is no known antigen for this receptor. Per-nucleotide qualities are absent, and no much larger clonotype sits a single base away.

A second Seattle source provided samples from volunteer blood donors who had recovered from COVID-19. Each collaborating institution followed its own protocols to collect whole blood in K2EDTA tubes. Collaborator samples were shipped for TCRbeta analysis as frozen whole blood, isolated PBMCs, or DNA extracted from either sample type. In this chain, TRBV12-3 or TRBV12-4 is recombined with TRBJ1-1, with the D gene not confidently named. The receptor's source is a man in his forties or fifties who had recovered from COVID-19. Input material: peripheral blood. Read as DNA, the sequence is TGTGCCAGCAGTTTTGCGCCGAACACTGAAGCTTTCTTT. This translates into CASSFAPNTEAFF.